This T cell receptor (beta chain) comes out of a study of T cells expressing NK-cell markers. With the 5' RACE reads reprocessed, TCRdb shows one record per CDR3 protein and no DNA. The sample includes some 390,000 distinct CDR3 sequences. Sequenced input: blood T cells: a sorted CD56 or NKG2C T cell subset, CD4+ or CD8+ T cells, or bulk PBMC T cells (not recorded which). The source is a woman aged 45-65 years in good health.

This CDR3 is CSAALYRSGANVLTF. V usage is TRBV20-1 and J usage is TRBJ2-6; the D call from TCRdb, TRBD1, cannot be confirmed without DNA. Germline loops: CDR1 DFQATT, CDR2 SNEGSKA (reference sequence). The CDR3 totals 15 residues.